The subject of this entry is one TCR beta chain. These data belong to a study of blood T cell repertoires in COVID-19. Overall study context: The cDNA or gDNA used as material had been derived from T cells, B-cell-depleted T cells, or PBMCs.

Germline loops: CDR1 SGDLS, CDR2 YYNGEE. This CDR3 comprises 17 residues. Trimming at V came to 0 bases and at J to 2 bases, leaving 8 bases not matched to a gene. Generated by immunoSEQ multiplex PCR, the TCRdb table keeps only in-frame clones and is missing some. The profile shows approximately 180,000 clones, around 85% of them singletons. The V and J genes are TRBV9 and TRBJ2-1, with TRBD2 matching over 7 bases. This receptor was identified in a man aged 60 to 69 with acute or convalescent COVID-19. Source material: peripheral blood. CDR3 in amino acids: CASSVAPAGAPYNEQFF. The CDR3 DNA follows: TGTGCCAGCAGCGTAGCTCCTGCGGGAGCCCCCTACAATGAGCAGTTCTTC.